The 23 T cell receptor beta chains given below trace back to one sample, sequenced in a study of blood T cells in healthy people across ages. Alongside a J-beta primer mix, a sample-barcoded 5' primer served in a second PCR lasting roughly 6 to 12 cycles. TCRdb reprocessed the 5' RACE reads via MiXCR and lists one record per CDR3 protein. The data hold approximately 850,000 distinct CDR3 sequences, with 58% observed a single time. The sequencing sample was made of blood. The receptors here all came from a man between 25 and 39 years old in good health.

Worth noting for this clonotype: At one end the junction does not follow the germline gene, possibly because of a read error. The chain couples TRBV25-1 to TRBJ2-1; D is uncertain. CDR1 and CDR2 from the germline V gene are MGHDK and SYGVNS. This CDR3 contains 14 residues. In nucleotides, the CDR3 is TGTGCCAGCAGTGAATTGGCACGCGGCAATAAGCAGTTCTTC. Protein sequence: CASSELARGNKQFF.

CDR3 coding DNA: TGCAGTGCGAGACGGTTCCAGGGGGGGACGAGCTACAATGAGCAGTTCTTC. Protein sequence: CSARRFQGGTSYNEQFF. This chain connects TRBV20-1 to TRBJ2-1; D might be TRBD1 or TRBD2, each matching 7 bases. V was pared by 6 bases and J by 3 bases, with 24 bases between. Per the germline V gene, CDR1 is DFQATT and CDR2 is SNEGSKA (reference sequence). The CDR3 spans 17 residues.

The chain couples TRBV7-2 to TRBJ2-7; D unclear. The CDR3 runs to 14 residues. V lost 5 bases to trimming and J lost 4 bases, with 15 bases between them. In germline, CDR1 is SGHTA, CDR2 FQGNSA. CDR3 sequence reads: CASSPTPQTYEQYF. The CDR3 coding sequence is TGTGCCAGCAGCCCGACCCCGCAGACTTACGAGCAGTACTTC.

CDR3 nucleotide sequence: TGTGCCAGCAGTGAGAATGGGGGCAGGGACTCCTACGAGCAGTACTTC. Translating gives CASSENGGRDSYEQYF. The J gene is TRBJ2-7, the V gene TRBV2; D might be TRBD1 (6 bases). Germline V gene data show CDR1 as SNHLY and CDR2 as FYNNEI. Trimming pared 3 bases from V and 0 bases from J, leaving 15 bases between. This CDR3 spans 16 amino acids. The variable domain in full, with the rest retrieved from reference TRBV2 and TRBJ2-7, is EPEVTQTPSHQVTQMGQEVILRCVPISNHLYFYWYRQILGQKVEFLVSFYNNEISEKSEIFDDQFSVERPDGSNFTLKIRSTKLEDSAMYFCASSENGGRDSYEQYFGPGTRLTVT.

This chain connects TRBV20-1 to TRBJ1-1, with 7 bases fitting TRBD1. Trimming took 6 bases from V and 4 from J; bases not matched to a gene: 8. Germline-derived CDR1 and CDR2 are DFQATT and SNEGSKA (reference sequence). This CDR3 region has 13 residues. The CDR3 region is CSAPRQGRTEAFF. The CDR3 DNA is TGCAGTGCCCCAAGACAGGGTCGCACTGAAGCTTTCTTT.

The genes are TRBV11-1 and TRBJ2-1; D call uncertain. The germline V gene has CDR1 SGHAT and CDR2 FQDESV (reference sequence). The CDR3 covers 15 residues. V was shortened by 1 base and J by 0 bases, with 7 bases between the two germline ends. CDR3 loop: CASSLEGISYNEQFF. The CDR3 DNA sequence: TGTGCCAGCAGCTTAGAAGGTATCTCCTACAATGAGCAGTTCTTC.

Written as DNA, the CDR3 is TGTGCCAGCAGCGGGGACAACCGACCTTACGAGCAGTACTTC. Its protein product is CASSGDNRPYEQYF. The rearrangement links TRBV3-1 to TRBJ2-7; D is perhaps TRBD1 (6 bases). The germline CDR1 and CDR2 sequences are LGHDT and YNNKEL (reference sequence). The CDR3 consists of 14 residues. Trimming pared 5 bases from V and 4 bases from J, leaving 15 bases between.

This rearrangement joins TRBV20-1 to TRBJ2-7, with D possibly TRBD2 on 6 matching bases. The germline V and J ends were trimmed by 3 bases and 6 bases, with 12 bases remaining between them. The CDR3 runs to 12 residues. Germline V gene sequence: CDR1 DFQATT, CDR2 SNEGSKA (reference sequence). Here the CDR3 reads CSASFGGLEQYF. The CDR3 DNA sequence: TGCAGTGCTAGTTTCGGGGGACTCGAGCAGTACTTC.

As concerns this clonotype: At one end, the junction sequence differs from germline, possibly due to a read error. The chain joins TRBV7-7 to TRBJ2-1; possible D gene TRBD2, 5 bases. The CDR3 is 13 amino acids. Germline CDR1 is SSHAT and CDR2 is FNYEAQ (reference sequence). CDR3 sequence: CASSPDAGNEQFF. The CDR3 bases are TGTGCTAGCAGCCCCGACGCGGGTAATGAGCAGTTCTTC.

This clonotype was detected a few times. The genes are TRBV10-2 and TRBJ2-3, with TRBD1 matching over 9 bases. Losses at the gene ends were 0 bases for V and 12 bases for J; bases not matched to a gene: 4. Germline loops: CDR1 WSHSY, CDR2 SAAADI. The CDR3 loop spans 13 amino acids. The CDR3 loop is CASSESRDRVQYF. Here the CDR3 DNA reads TGCGCCAGCAGTGAGTCGAGGGACAGGGTTCAGTATTTT.

This clonotype was seen a single time. The chain combines TRBV6-6 with TRBJ1-5; 8 nucleotides match TRBD1. This CDR3 comprises 14 residues. Germline V lookup: CDR1 MNHNY, CDR2 SVGAGI (reference sequence). J gave up 6 bases and V 6 bases, and 7 bases lay outside the gene matches. CDR3 residues: CASRLNRGTQPQHF. The CDR3 DNA sequence: TGTGCCAGCAGATTGAACAGGGGGACTCAGCCCCAGCATTTT.

The chain couples TRBV7-9 to TRBJ1-1; D gene ambiguous. CDR3 length: 15 amino acids. Per germline, CDR1 SEHNR and CDR2 FQNEAQ (reference sequence). Trimming shortened V by 4 bases and J by 1 base, and 13 bases separated the two germline ends. The CDR3 spells CASSSTIDQNTEAFF. The CDR3 nucleotides read TGTGCCAGCAGCTCAACAATAGATCAGAACACTGAAGCTTTCTTT.

The chain carries TRBV29-1 and TRBJ2-3; unclear D gene. Germline CDR1 is SQVTM and CDR2 is ANQGSEA. V was pared by 4 bases and J by 0 bases, with 8 bases between. This CDR3 is 13 amino acids long. In DNA, the CDR3 is TGCAGCGTTGGGGCCCAAAGCACAGATACGCAGTATTTT. This gives the protein CSVGAQSTDTQYF.

This clonotype has ten or more counts. The chain carries TRBV4-3 and TRBJ2-6; no reliable D call. This CDR3 is built from 14 residues. The V gene lost 4 bases and the J gene lost 0 bases, with 4 bases spanning the gap. CDR1 and CDR2 from the germline V gene are LGHNA and YSLEER. The CDR3, as DNA: TGCGCCAGCAGCCCCGACTCTGGGGCCAACGTCCTGACTTTC. Translating it yields CASSPDSGANVLTF.

V is TRBV3-1 and J is TRBJ2-1; D may match TRBD1 or TRBD2 (5 bases each). CDR3 length: 11 amino acids. CDR1 is LGHDT, CDR2 YNNKEL, per germline (reference sequence). V lost 1 base, J lost 14 bases, and 9 bases lay in between. The CDR3, as DNA: TGTGCCAGCAGCCAAGGAGGGGCGAAGTTCTTC. Translation: CASSQGGAKFF.

This clonotype was found a few times. V usage is TRBV20-1 and J usage is TRBJ2-3, with TRBD2 matching over 8 bases. The CDR3 runs 14 residues. Germline V gene data show CDR1 as DFQATT and CDR2 as SNEGSKA (reference sequence). V was clipped by 5 bases and J by 5 bases; unmatched bases: 9. CDR3 bases: TGCAGTGCTGCCCCGGGACTAGGGGGAGATACGCAGTATTTT. This gives the protein CSAAPGLGGDTQYF.

The V and J genes are TRBV20-1 and TRBJ2-4; D gene unclear. The better agreement between TRBJ2-7 and the DNA end casts doubt on the J call. CDR1 is DFQATT and CDR2 is SNEGSKA in the germline V gene (reference sequence). The CDR3 has 11 residues. The CDR3 spells CSVNSPLEQYF. The CDR3 region has the DNA TGCAGTGTTAACAGCCCTCTCGAGCAGTACTTC.

V gene TRBV5-1 combines with J gene TRBJ2-4; D is undetermined. The J call is uncertain, as TRBJ2-7 better fits the DNA end. The germline V gene encodes CDR1 SGHRS and CDR2 YFSETQ. The CDR3 sequence is 12 residues long. The CDR3 spells CASSFDWAEQYF. The CDR3 bases are TGCGCCAGCAGCTTTGATTGGGCCGAGCAGTACTTC.

This clonotype has more than one count but fewer than ten. V gene TRBV12-3 or TRBV12-4 combines with J gene TRBJ1-2; tentative D call: TRBD1 (5 bases). CDR3 length: 14 amino acids. The ends were cut back, 2 bases at V and 6 bases at J, with 13 bases in the middle. The DNA for the CDR3 is TGTGCCAGCAGTTTACAGGGCGCGGGGGATGGCTACACCTTC. As protein: CASSLQGAGDGYTF.

V is TRBV10-3 and J is TRBJ2-5, with unresolved D. V dropped 2 bases and J dropped 2 bases, with 6 bases sitting between them. CDR1 and CDR2 (germline): ENHRY, SYGVKD. The CDR3 totals 13 residues. DNA of the CDR3: TGTGCCATCAGTGAGGCAGATCAAGAGACCCAGTACTTC. It yields the protein CAISEADQETQYF.

This clonotype was seen more than once but under ten times. The V call is TRBV13, the J call TRBJ2-1, with TRBD2 matching 10 bases. The length of the CDR3 is 16 residues. Germline V gene sequence: CDR1 PRHDT, CDR2 FYEKMQ (reference sequence). With V trimmed by 5 bases and J by 7 bases, 11 bases remained unmatched. For the CDR3, the DNA is TGTGCCAGCAGCCAGCTAGCTAGCGGGAGTTCGAATGAGCAGTTCTTC. It codes for CASSQLASGSSNEQFF.

This clonotype was detected a few times. CDR3 amino acids: CASSPHGGLVGEQYF. The CDR3, as DNA: TGTGCCAGCAGCCCCCACGGGGGGCTAGTAGGCGAGCAGTACTTC. The J gene is TRBJ2-7, the V gene TRBV4-2; weak D call: TRBD2 (7 bases). V was pared by 4 bases and J by 6 bases, with 19 bases between. Germline values: CDR1 LGHNA, CDR2 YNFKEQ. This CDR3 region has 15 residues.

The rearrangement joins TRBV5-6 to TRBJ1-1; D gene uncertain. CDR3 length equals 13 residues. Deletions cut 0 bases from V and 1 base from J, with 4 bases between. From germline, CDR1 is SGHDT and CDR2 YYEEEE. In nucleotides, the CDR3 is TGTGCCAGCAGCTTGGCCTGGAACACTGAAGCTTTCTTT. Translation gives CASSLAWNTEAFF.